This TCR beta chain was identified during a study of T-cell memory formation after mild COVID-19 listed by TCRdb under 2021. For context, the study as a whole: TCR sequence clusters from the two donors were largely donor specific. Two young, previously healthy adult volunteers made up the cohort, one male and one female. Longitudinal TCRalpha and TCRbeta repertoire sequencing tracked T-cell clones expanding and contracting after mild COVID-19 in a couple of donors. Overall study outcomes, separate from this receptor: Contracting CD4+ clones appeared mostly in the CM and EM memory subsets, whereas CD8+ clones were enriched in EMRA. SARS-CoV-2 specificity was not confirmed for the second-wave clones peaking on day 37. Only two mild cases were covered by the study, and larger cohorts that include severe cases with pre-infection samples were considered necessary. Clones contracting from day 15 to 85 had balanced CD4/CD8 phenotypes, while a second wave expanding from day 15 to 37 was biased towards CD4+. Some responding clones were detected in pre-infection memory, which suggested that pre-existing cross-reactive memory T cells had joined the SARS-CoV-2 response.

Ficoll-Paque density gradient centrifugation was used to isolate PBMCs. The CDR3 runs 16 residues from the cysteine to the phenylalanine. Here the CDR3 DNA is all that survives: 48 bases in frame from base 1. Via the germline V gene, CDR1 is SGHTA and CDR2 FQGNSA. V gives up 3 bases and J gives up 5 bases, and the segment between their germline ends measures 19 bases. The instrument given in TCRdb is Illumina NovaSeq 6000. cDNA libraries for TCRalpha and TCRbeta were prepared by 5'RACE using constant-segment primers, with sample barcodes and unique molecular identifiers added. RNA was extracted from every sample with Trizol reagent. Amplification of the libraries took two PCR steps, and the second step added a second sample barcode plus Illumina TruSeq adapters. The libraries were sequenced on an Illumina NovaSeq using 2 x 150 bp paired-end reads. In the authors' own workflow: Reads were demultiplexed and collapsed into UMI-guided consensus sequences with migec v1.2.7. With mixcr v2.1.11, UMI consensuses were aligned to TRA and TRB V and J templates and assembled into clonotypes. A clonotype was counted as expanded or contracted only if both edgeR and NoisET called the change significant, with noise models trained on biological replicates. For edgeR calls, the cutoffs were a false discovery rate-adjusted p below 0.01 and a log2 fold-change threshold of 1. As an exploratory analysis of dynamics, max-normalized trajectories of the 1000 most abundant clonotypes were examined with PCA combined with hierarchical clustering. Separately sequenced CD4+ and CD8+ repertoires were used to assign a CD4 or CD8 phenotype to each responding clone. TCRdb ran its own pipeline on the public reads, namely fastp trimming at Q25 and MiXCR clone calling, and kept in-frame beta chains. Every CDR3 protein is listed once, alongside the most common genes and DNA of its rows. These V and J calls rely on TCRdb rather than the paper's analysis. The sample data list just over 200,000 distinct CDR3 sequences, and about 9.2% of these were observed just once. 3% to 4% of the sample is held by the ten biggest clonotypes.

This clonotype was counted only a few times. Which antigen it targets is not known. No base quality values were provided; no much bigger clone lies one nucleotide off. The chain employs TRBV7-2 and TRBJ1-1; TRBD1 is a weak D gene call, 5 bases matching. The sequenced sample was PBMCs or a T cell subset sorted from them (not recorded which). This clonotype was obtained from a man aged 18 to 29 who had mild COVID-19 (a few samples of this study predate the infection). The sample titles of this study are shuffled in the database, so cell type and time point are left out; the donor was told from shared clones. The CDR3 loop reads CASSFVGTPLGTEAFF. At the DNA level, the sequence is TGTGCCAGCAGCTTTGTGGGGACCCCACTTGGGACTGAAGCTTTCTTT.